Listed here are 5 T cell receptor beta chains from one sample, sequenced in a study of Graves' ophthalmopathy and Graves' hyperthyroidism. Amplification targeted the TCR beta CDR3 regions, with RNA transcripts as the source material. First-round RT-PCR with HTBI primers preceded a second-round multiplex PCR. TCRdb reanalysed the multiplex PCR reads using MiXCR and keeps one entry per CDR3 protein. The top ten clones hold more than 2.5% of a sample with hundreds of thousands of distinct CDR3 sequences, about two fifths of them seen once. Sequencing input: peripheral blood. The receptors come from an adult man with Graves' ophthalmopathy.

In the case of this clonotype: A much larger clone differs by one base, so this may be a read error. The CDR3 protein is CASSSSTGQGNSPLHF. CDR3 bases: TGTGCCAGCAGTTCCTCGACGGGACAGGGGAACTCACCCCTCCACTTT. This chain joins TRBV2 and TRBJ1-6, with 10 positions matching TRBD1. Unmatched junction bases numbered 11, after V lost 5 bases and J lost 10 bases. The CDR3 has 16 amino acids. Germline V gives CDR1 SNHLY, CDR2 FYNNEI.

A remark on this clonotype: A read error may explain this, as a much larger clone is one base away. J is TRBJ1-2 and V is TRBV7-9; 8 nucleotides line up with TRBD1. This CDR3 is 14 amino acids long. In germline, CDR1 is SEHNR, CDR2 FQNEAQ (reference sequence). The CDR3, as DNA: TGTGCCCGCAGCTTGACGACAGGGGCGTCTGGCTACACCTTC. This gives the protein CARSLTTGASGYTF.

In this sample, this clonotype turned up a few times. This chain uses TRBV12-3 or TRBV12-4 with TRBJ1-2; D is uncertain. Trimming cost V 3 bases and J 4 bases, with 18 bases left between them. The CDR3 totals 16 residues. The CDR3 protein is CASSLSSGSRIYGYTF. DNA of the CDR3: TGTGCCAGCAGTTTGTCTTCGGGAAGTCGGATCTATGGCTACACCTTC.

This chain joins TRBV9 and TRBJ2-5, with 11 bases matching TRBD2. V was pared by 3 bases and J by 4 bases, with 11 bases of the junction left unmatched. There are 17 residues in the CDR3. CDR1 and CDR2 from the germline V gene are SGDLS and YYNGEE. The CDR3 sequence: CASSAIAGGRFGETQYF. The DNA of the CDR3 is TGTGCCAGCAGCGCCATAGCGGGAGGGCGATTCGGAGAGACCCAGTACTTC.

The chain is built from TRBV30 and TRBJ2-6; no clear D. CDR1 is GTSNPN and CDR2 is SVGIG in the germline V gene (reference sequence). CDR3 length: 13 amino acids. The V end was cut by 4 bases, the J end by 0 bases, with 4 bases between. The CDR3 region has the DNA TGTGCCTGGACGGTCTCTGGGGCCAACGTCCTGACTTTC. Translated, it gives CAWTVSGANVLTF.